The 11 T cell receptor beta chains below come from one sample, sequenced in a study of regulatory T cells in long-lasting Graves disease. The TCR beta library used iRepertoire HTBI primers with Arm-PCR amplification of CDR3. MiXCR, run by TCRdb on the multiplex PCR reads, gives a single entry per CDR3 protein. Of about 420,000 distinct CDR3 sequences in the sample, around 17% were seen once. Time point denoted: newly diagnosed GD, antithyroid drugs for less than 3 months. The authors made the TCR library using RNA they extracted from PBMCs. The same sample was also studied in work on T cells in Graves' hyperthyroidism and ophthalmopathy.

The source material was peripheral blood mononuclear cells (PBMCs), sampled at new diagnosis, from a patient treated with antithyroid drugs. Receptor source: a young woman with Graves disease.

Comment on this clonotype: A much larger clonotype is one base distant, so this may be a read error. The chain carries TRBV7-9 and TRBJ2-7; 9 bases line up with TRBD1. V was clipped by 5 bases and J by 3 bases; unmatched bases: 5. This CDR3 contains 14 residues. CDR1 is SEHNR, CDR2 FQNEAQ, per germline (reference sequence). The CDR3 sequence: CASSRRQGVYEQYF. Here the CDR3 DNA reads TGTGCCAGCAGCCGCAGACAGGGGGTCTACGAGCAGTACTTC.

This clonotype has a count of ten or more. The chain has TRBV28 and TRBJ2-7; D is possibly TRBD1 (6 bases). The V gene lost 2 bases and the J gene lost 0 bases, with 11 bases spanning the gap. This CDR3 contains 15 residues. The germline V gene encodes CDR1 MDHEN and CDR2 SYDVKM. The CDR3 DNA sequence: TGTGCCAGCAGTTTAATTGGACAGAGCTCCTACGAGCAGTACTTC. Translation gives CASSLIGQSSYEQYF.

This clonotype came up once. Relative to the germline gene, one junction end is altered; a read error may explain this. The chain carries TRBV6-1 and TRBJ1-2, with a weak D call TRBD1 (6 bases). The germline gives CDR1 MNHNS, CDR2 SASEGT. CDR3 length equals 14 residues. The CDR3 DNA reads TGTGCCAGCAGTCAAAGTCAGGGGAGCTATGGCTTCACCTTC. This codes for CASSQSQGSYGFTF.

This clonotype was seen at least ten times. V is TRBV6-5 and J is TRBJ2-3, with 12 bases aligning to TRBD2. The CDR3 is 17 residues long. V trimming: 2 bases; J trimming: 3 bases; junction bases outside the gene matches: 6. Germline assignment: CDR1 MNHEY and CDR2 SVGAGI. CDR3 nucleotide sequence: TGTGCCAGCAGTTACACTAGACTAGCGGGAGCTACAGATACGCAGTATTTT. This gives the protein CASSYTRLAGATDTQYF.

This chain joins TRBV6-1 and TRBJ2-1, with D unclear. The CDR3 consists of 13 residues. Per germline, CDR1 MNHNS and CDR2 SASEGT. The V gene lost 7 bases and the J gene lost 7 bases, with 14 bases spanning the gap. CDR3: CASKVAILNEQFF. The CDR3 DNA reads as TGTGCCAGCAAGGTTGCGATCTTAAATGAGCAGTTCTTC.

In its sample, this clonotype was seen a few times. An end of the junction does not agree with germline; a read error may underlie this. V usage is TRBV5-6 and J usage is TRBJ2-1, with 10 nucleotides matching TRBD1. Per the germline V gene, CDR1 is SGHDT and CDR2 is YYEEEE. This CDR3 is 16 amino acids long. The CDR3 bases are TGTGCCAGCAGTTTGGGGGACAGGGGTTCCTACAATGAGCAGTTCTTC. It is translated as CASSLGDRGSYNEQFF.

Note on this clonotype: A read error is likely here: a far larger clone is one base away. A read error is likely, as this CDR3 ends without the conserved phenylalanine or tryptophan. The chain uses TRBV6-2 or TRBV6-3 and TRBJ2-1; D may be TRBD1 or TRBD2 (6 bases each). Gene TRBJ2-5 matches the end of the DNA better, so the J call may be wrong. Germline values: CDR1 MNHEY, CDR2 SVGEGT. The CDR3 has 13 residues. The CDR3 region has the DNA TGTGCCAGCAGTTACTTAGGGGGGGAGACCCAGTACTTA. This codes for CASSYLGGETQYL.

The table lists this clonotype with many counts. The chain uses TRBV6-1 and TRBJ2-2, with 11 bases lining up with TRBD2. Losses at the gene ends were 3 bases for V and 3 bases for J; bases not matched to a gene: 3. Germline CDR1 and CDR2: MNHNS and SASEGT. CDR3 length equals 16 residues. The chain's CDR3 is CASSDGTSGYTGELFF. The CDR3, as DNA: TGTGCCAGCAGTGACGGGACTAGCGGATACACCGGGGAGCTGTTTTTT.

The table lists this clonotype with a few counts. CDR3 amino acids: CSARDRIVGLPYEQYF. In DNA form, the CDR3 reads TGCAGTGCTAGAGATCGTATCGTAGGACTGCCCTACGAGCAGTACTTC. The chain joins TRBV20-1 to TRBJ2-7; D is perhaps TRBD2 (5 bases). Trimming pared 0 bases from V and 2 bases from J, leaving 17 bases between. The CDR3 covers 16 residues. CDR1 is DFQATT, CDR2 SNEGSKA, per germline (reference sequence).

The chain carries TRBV4-1 and TRBJ1-5, with D possibly being TRBD1 (6 bases). Germline V gives CDR1 MGHRA, CDR2 YSYEKL. The CDR3 runs to 15 residues. The V gene lost 4 bases and the J gene lost 2 bases, with 12 bases spanning the gap. DNA of the CDR3: TGCGCCAGCAGCCCAACAGGGAAACGCAATCAGCCCCAGCATTTT. It yields the protein CASSPTGKRNQPQHF.

The V call is TRBV6-9, the J call TRBJ2-7; 12 bases line up with TRBD2. The CDR3 contains 17 residues. Germline V CDR1 and CDR2: MNHGY, SVAAGI. Trimming at V came to 3 bases and at J to 2 bases, leaving 8 bases not matched to a gene. This CDR3 reads CASSYSPTSGSPYEQYF. The CDR3 DNA reads TGTGCCAGCAGTTACTCACCGACTAGCGGGAGCCCCTACGAGCAGTACTTC.